This T cell receptor (beta chain) appears in the sequencing data of a study of technical replicates of blood from several donors. Here immunoSEQ multiplex PCR was the method, and the copy in TCRdb shows in-frame clones only, minus some. Of roughly 80,000 clones listed, 89% are singletons. CDR1 and CDR2 from the germline V gene are SGHNT and YENEEA. This CDR3 spans 13 amino acids. V was cut by 1 base and J by 6 bases, with 10 bases left in between. The sample was T cells isolated from PBMCs. The sequence came from a human donor in good health. The V gene is TRBV11-3, the J gene TRBJ2-7; D is undetermined. CDR3 sequence (DNA): TGTGCCAGCAGCTTAGCTTCTCAGTTCGAGCAGTACTTC. Amino acid sequence: CASSLASQFEQYF.